This TCR beta chain is from a study of metastatic and nonmetastatic thyroid tumors. Study-wide results and caveats: Reported TCR beta diversity, measured in blood and tumor, was significantly higher for malignant thyroid tumors than for benign nodules.

In this sample, this clone turned up many times. What it recognizes is unknown. The entire patient cohort was treatment-naive prior to thyroid surgery. TCRdb re-called clones via MiXCR from the PCR reads. Among tens of thousands of clones, 13% to 15% were seen once, and the ten largest hold under 8%. Trimming removed 2 bases from V and 1 base from J, with 11 bases in between. Germline CDR1 GTSNPN, CDR2 SVGIG (reference sequence). CDR3 size: 14 residues. This chain joins TRBV30 and TRBJ1-1; D not certain. This clonotype originated in a male donor with papillary thyroid cancer or a benign thyroid nodule (not recorded which). Some clones in this sample may be carry-over from other donors' samples. The sequencing input was blood. CDR3 bases: TGTGCCTGGAGTCCTTTAATAGGGAACACTGAAGCTTTCTTT. This encodes CAWSPLIGNTEAFF.